These T cell receptor beta chains were read from a single sample in a study of blood T cells in healthy people across ages. Using its own MiXCR run on the 5' RACE reads, TCRdb lists one record per CDR3 protein. The repertoire holds over 1,300,000 distinct CDR3 sequences, with roughly 60% as singletons. Sequencing was done on a sample of blood. Receptors originate from a man in his late teens or twenties in good health. CDR3s include the opening cysteine and the closing phenylalanine or tryptophan.

TRBV27	TRBJ1-2	CASRVSRTGGPNYGYTF
TRBV20-1	TRBJ2-7	CSASPSGSPYEQYF
TRBV6-5	TRBJ2-7	CASSGGDSRGPQYF
TRBV14	TRBJ1-1	CASSQDVRVRGLGTEAFF
TRBV4-1	TRBJ1-6	CASSQVEVSSLHF
TRBV11-2	TRBJ2-1	CASSSPLDRYNEQFF
TRBV29-1	TRBJ1-2	CSVVEGPHGYTF
TRBV20-1	TRBJ2-7	CTTQIRVEQYF
TRBV12-3/TRBV12-4	.	CASSNQGHNKETQYF
TRBV6-4	TRBJ2-7	CASPRQRELYEQYF
TRBV25-1	TRBJ1-1	CASSDRGGNTEAFF
TRBV7-2	TRBJ2-1	CASSPSGYYNEQFF
TRBV29-1	TRBJ2-4	CSVLPDRTDIQYF
TRBV27	TRBJ2-7	CASSLNARGLEQYF
TRBV20-1	TRBJ2-7	CSAPGLAGAYYEQYF
TRBV11-2	TRBJ2-1	CASSLAPGGPNEQFF
TRBV29-1	TRBJ2-5	CSGFKTGGGETQYF
TRBV6-5	TRBJ2-7	CASSYSWDSPPTSYEQYF